Included here is one T cell receptor beta chain sequence, with context. What it recognizes is unknown. Repertoires were generated with immunoSEQ multiplex PCR, while TCRdb's copy carries only in-frame clones and drops some. The sample gives 140,000 or so clones, 91% of which show up once; approximately 8% is in the top ten. These data originate in a study of T cell responses to AZD1222 COVID-19 vaccine. Whole-study findings and limits: Repertoires were collected only later (after the peak T cell response had occurred). CD4 TCRs covered the whole spike, strongest at regions 160-218 and 743-854. Among those given AZD1222, only 6 or 7 were seropositive at baseline.

The CDR3 consists of 13 residues. V gene TRBV21-1 combines with J gene TRBJ2-7. TRBV21-1 is a documented pseudogene. This specimen consisted of peripheral blood, obtained 28 days after the second dose of the MenACWY control vaccine. This receptor was identified in an adult who received the MenACWY meningococcal vaccine as a control. The CDR3 DNA reads TGTGCCAGCAGCAAAGTCGAAGGATGTGGGCAGTACTTC. Translated, it gives CASSKVEGCGQYF.